Reported below is one T cell receptor (beta chain). Its specificity is not known. The entry originates in a study of shared clonotypes between healthy human individuals. Study-level results: Rarefaction gave evidence that sorted-subset sequencing remained incomplete despite large depth.

Here immunoSEQ multiplex PCR was the method, and the copy in TCRdb shows in-frame clones only, minus some. The table has millions of clones, around 94% seen once. The CDR3 loop spans 18 amino acids. V shed 5 bases and J shed 1 base, with 21 bases lying between them. Per the germline V gene, CDR1 is SGHTA and CDR2 is FQGNSA. The sample consisted of naive CD4+ T cells sorted from blood. Subset specified: CD45RA+ positively selected. The chain combines TRBV7-2 with TRBJ2-4, with a possible D match to TRBD2 (7 bases). This clonotype was obtained from a man aged 18-30 years in good health. The CDR3 region is CASSPPLGGRAAKNIQYF. In nucleotides, the CDR3 is TGTGCCAGCAGCCCCCCGTTGGGGGGGCGGGCCGCCAAAAACATTCAGTACTTC.